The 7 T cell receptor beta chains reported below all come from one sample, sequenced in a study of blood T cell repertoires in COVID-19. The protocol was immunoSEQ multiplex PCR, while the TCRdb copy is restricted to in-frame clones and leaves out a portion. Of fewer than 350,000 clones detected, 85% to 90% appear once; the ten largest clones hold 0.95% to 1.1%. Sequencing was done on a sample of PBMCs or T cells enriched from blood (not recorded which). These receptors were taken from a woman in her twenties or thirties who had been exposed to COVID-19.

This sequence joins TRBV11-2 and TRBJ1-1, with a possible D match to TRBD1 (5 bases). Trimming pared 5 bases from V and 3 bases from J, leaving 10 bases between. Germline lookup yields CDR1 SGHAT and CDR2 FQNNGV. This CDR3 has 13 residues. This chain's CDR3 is CASSPPGYTEAFF. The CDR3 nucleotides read TGTGCCAGCAGCCCCCCAGGGTACACTGAAGCTTTCTTT.

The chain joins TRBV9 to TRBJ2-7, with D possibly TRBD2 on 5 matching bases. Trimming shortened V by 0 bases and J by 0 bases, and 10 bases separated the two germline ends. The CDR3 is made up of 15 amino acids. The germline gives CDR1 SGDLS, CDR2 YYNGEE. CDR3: CASSVEGGPSYEQYF. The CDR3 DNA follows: TGTGCCAGCAGCGTAGAAGGCGGGCCCTCCTACGAGCAGTACTTC.

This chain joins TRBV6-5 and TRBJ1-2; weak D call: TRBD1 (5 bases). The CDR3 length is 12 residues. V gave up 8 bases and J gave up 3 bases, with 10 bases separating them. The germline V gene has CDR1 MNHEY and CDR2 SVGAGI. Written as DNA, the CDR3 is TGTGCCAGCGGCGAGACAGACTATGGCTACACCTTC. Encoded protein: CASGETDYGYTF.

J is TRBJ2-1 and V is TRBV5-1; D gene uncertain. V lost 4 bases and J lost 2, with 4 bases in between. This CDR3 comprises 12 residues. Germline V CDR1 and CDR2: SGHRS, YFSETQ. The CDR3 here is CASSAAYNEQFF. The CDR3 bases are TGCGCCAGCAGCGCAGCCTACAATGAGCAGTTCTTC.

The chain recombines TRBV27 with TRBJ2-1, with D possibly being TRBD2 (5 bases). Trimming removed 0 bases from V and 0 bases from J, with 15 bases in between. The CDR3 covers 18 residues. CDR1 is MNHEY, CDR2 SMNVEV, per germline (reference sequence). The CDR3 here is CASSLSASSSPSYNEQFF. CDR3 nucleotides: TGTGCCAGCAGTTTATCGGCTAGTTCTAGCCCCTCCTACAATGAGCAGTTCTTC.

The CDR3 DNA is TGTGCCTGGAGCCAAACAGGGGGCAACACTGAAGCTTTCTTT. Its protein is CAWSQTGGNTEAFF. The chain couples TRBV30 to TRBJ1-1; 9 nucleotides line up with TRBD1. The CDR3 consists of 14 residues. J lost 2 bases, V lost 3 bases, and 4 bases had no gene match. Germline V gene lookup returns CDR1 GTSNPN and CDR2 SVGIG (reference sequence).

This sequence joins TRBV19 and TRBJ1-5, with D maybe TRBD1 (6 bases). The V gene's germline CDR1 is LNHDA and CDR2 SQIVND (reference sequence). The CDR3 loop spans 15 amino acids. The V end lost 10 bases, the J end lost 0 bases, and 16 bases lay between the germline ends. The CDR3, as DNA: TGTGCCACCAGGGGCAGGGTTTTTAGCAATCAGCCCCAGCATTTT. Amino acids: CATRGRVFSNQPQHF.